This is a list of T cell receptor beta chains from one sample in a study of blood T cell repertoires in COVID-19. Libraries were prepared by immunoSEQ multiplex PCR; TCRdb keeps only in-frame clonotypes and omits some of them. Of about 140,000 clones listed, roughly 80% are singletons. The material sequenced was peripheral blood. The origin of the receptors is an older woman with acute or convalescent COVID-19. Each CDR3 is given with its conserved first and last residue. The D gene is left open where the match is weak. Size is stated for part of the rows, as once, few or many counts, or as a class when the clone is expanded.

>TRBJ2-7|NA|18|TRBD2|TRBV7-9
CASSTHRTSGSSSYEQYF
TGTGCCAGCAGCACCCACAGGACTAGCGGGAGCAGCTCCTACGAGCAGTACTTC
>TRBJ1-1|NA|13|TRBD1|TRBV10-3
CAIRGTGDFEAFF
TGTGCCATCAGAGGAACAGGGGATTTTGAAGCTTTCTTT
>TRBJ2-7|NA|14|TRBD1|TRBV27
CASSLTGPRYEQYF
TGTGCCAGCAGTTTGACAGGGCCCCGCTACGAGCAGTACTTC
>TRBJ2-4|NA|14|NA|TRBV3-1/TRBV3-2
CASSSTGSFPNQDF
TGTGCCAGCAGCTCCACAGGGAGTTTCCCCAATCAGGACTTC
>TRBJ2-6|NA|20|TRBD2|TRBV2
CASSEPGLAGSSSGANVLTF
TGTGCCAGCAGTGAGCCCGGACTAGCGGGTTCTAGCTCTGGGGCCAACGTCCTGACTTTC
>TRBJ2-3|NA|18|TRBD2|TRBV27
CASSGGGWGLAFPDTQYF
TGTGCCAGCAGTGGCGGCGGCTGGGGACTAGCGTTTCCAGATACGCAGTATTTT
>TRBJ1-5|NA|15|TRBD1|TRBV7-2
CASSSQGGSNQPQHF
TGTGCCAGCAGCTCACAGGGGGGAAGCAATCAGCCCCAGCATTTT
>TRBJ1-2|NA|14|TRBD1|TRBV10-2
CASRIGQGVYGYTF
TGCGCCAGCAGAATCGGACAGGGGGTTTATGGCTACACCTTC
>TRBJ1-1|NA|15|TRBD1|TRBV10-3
CAISERQGAGTEAFF
TGTGCCATCAGTGAGAGACAGGGGGCCGGTACTGAAGCTTTCTTT
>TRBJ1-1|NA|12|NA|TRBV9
CASGPRDTEAFF
TGTGCCAGCGGGCCGAGGGACACTGAAGCTTTCTTT
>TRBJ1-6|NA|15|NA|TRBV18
CASSPWSEANSPLHF
TGTGCCAGCTCACCATGGAGTGAGGCCAATTCACCCCTCCACTTT
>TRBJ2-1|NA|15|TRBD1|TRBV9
CASSPSGTDYNEQFF
TGTGCCAGCAGCCCCTCCGGGACAGACTACAATGAGCAGTTCTTC
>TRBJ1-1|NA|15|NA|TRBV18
CASSPWERTATEAFF
TGTGCCAGCTCCCCGTGGGAGCGGACAGCGACTGAAGCTTTCTTT
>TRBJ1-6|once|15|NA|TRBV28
CASRLREVYNSPLHF
TGTGCCAGCAGGCTCCGGGAGGTCTATAATTCACCCCTCCACTTT
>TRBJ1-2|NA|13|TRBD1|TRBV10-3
CAISSGQGYGYTF
TGTGCCATCAGTTCGGGACAGGGATATGGCTACACCTTC
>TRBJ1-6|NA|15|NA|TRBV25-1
CASSTGPAGNSPLHF
TGTGCCAGCAGTACTGGCCCGGCGGGGAATTCACCCCTCCACTTT
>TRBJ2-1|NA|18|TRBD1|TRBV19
CASSIIGVTGWMDVEQFF
TGTGCCAGTAGTATAATCGGGGTGACAGGGTGGATGGATGTTGAGCAGTTCTTC
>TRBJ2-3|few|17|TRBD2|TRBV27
CASSALQISGGADTQYF
TGTGCCAGCAGCGCCCTGCAAATTAGCGGGGGGGCAGATACGCAGTATTTT
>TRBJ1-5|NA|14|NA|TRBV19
CASSLRTENQPQHF
TGTGCCAGTAGTCTCCGGACAGAAAATCAGCCCCAGCATTTT